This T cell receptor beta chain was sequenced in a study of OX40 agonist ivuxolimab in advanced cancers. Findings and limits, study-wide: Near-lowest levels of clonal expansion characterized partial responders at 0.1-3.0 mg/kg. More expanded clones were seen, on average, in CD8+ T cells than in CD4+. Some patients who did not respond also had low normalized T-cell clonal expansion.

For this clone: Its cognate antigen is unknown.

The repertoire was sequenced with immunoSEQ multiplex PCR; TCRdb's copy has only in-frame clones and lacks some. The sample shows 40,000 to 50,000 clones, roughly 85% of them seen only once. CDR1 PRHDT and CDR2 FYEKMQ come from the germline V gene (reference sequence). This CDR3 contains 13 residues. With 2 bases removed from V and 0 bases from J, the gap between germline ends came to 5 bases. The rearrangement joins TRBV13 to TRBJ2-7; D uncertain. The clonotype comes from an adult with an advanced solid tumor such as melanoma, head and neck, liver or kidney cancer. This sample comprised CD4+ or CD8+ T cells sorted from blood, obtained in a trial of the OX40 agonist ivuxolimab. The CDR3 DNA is TGTGCCAGCAGCTTACCTAACTCCTACGAGCAGTACTTC. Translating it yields CASSLPNSYEQYF.